The clone carrying this T cell receptor beta chain was seen many times. This sample was taken from a study of regulatory T cells in long-lasting Graves disease. Study information: Antithyroid drugs had been taken under 3 months by newly diagnosed Graves' patients.

Time point reported: newly diagnosed GD, antithyroid drugs for less than 3 months. PBMC RNA was the source of the TCR library. Relying on iRepertoire HTBI primers and Arm-PCR of CDR3 regions, the team built TCR beta libraries. TCRdb analysed the multiplex PCR reads with MiXCR anew, one entry per CDR3 protein. Of 410,000 or so distinct CDR3 sequences listed, 15% are singletons. The V segment lost 5 bases and the J segment 5 bases; nucleotides outside the gene matches: 8. CDR3 length: 15 amino acids. Germline assignment: CDR1 MNHEY and CDR2 SMNVEV (reference sequence). This sample also belongs to another study, concerning T cells in Graves' hyperthyroidism and ophthalmopathy. That report notes: Using the HTBI primer set, a first-round RT-PCR was run on the TCR CDR3. Separation of ophthalmopathy from stable hyperthyroidism was achieved by a 13 V-J model.

The clonotype comes from a woman aged 25 to 39 with Graves disease. The chain links TRBV27 to TRBJ2-2; 7 nucleotides line up with TRBD1. The sample here was peripheral blood mononuclear cells (PBMCs), taken at new diagnosis, from a patient treated with antithyroid drugs. The CDR3 DNA is TGTGCCAGCAGTCCCGCCCGACAGGGAACCGGGGAGCTGTTTTTT. Its protein product is CASSPARQGTGELFF.